Below are 20 T cell receptor beta chains sequenced from a single sample in a study of cytomegalovirus exposure and HLA in healthy donors. PCR was performed using 60 Vbeta and 13 Jbeta primers. The protocol was immunoSEQ multiplex PCR, while the TCRdb copy is restricted to in-frame clones and leaves out a portion. The table records roughly 130,000 clones, roughly 80% of them present only once. The sample comprised PBMCs. These receptor sequences come from a man aged 25-45 years in good health and CMV-seronegative.

This rearrangement joins TRBV27 to TRBJ1-2; 8 nucleotides align to TRBD1. From germline, CDR1 is MNHEY and CDR2 SMNVEV (reference sequence). V lost 5 bases and J lost 1; bases outside the gene matches: 9. There are 16 residues in the CDR3. CDR3 sequence reads: CASSTRTGHNNYGYTF. In DNA, the CDR3 is TGTGCCAGCAGTACTAGGACAGGGCACAATAACTATGGCTACACCTTC.

V usage is TRBV9 and J usage is TRBJ1-1, with D perhaps matching TRBD1 (6 bases). Per germline, CDR1 SGDLS and CDR2 YYNGEE. V lost 0 bases, J lost 0 bases, and 12 bases lay in between. CDR3 size: 16 residues. CDR3: CASSVGQGRMNTEAFF. CDR3 in DNA: TGTGCCAGCAGCGTAGGCCAGGGGAGAATGAACACTGAAGCTTTCTTT.

There are a few counts of this clone. The rearrangement links TRBV6-1 to TRBJ2-7, with 10 bases identical to TRBD2. The germline CDR1 and CDR2 sequences are MNHNS and SASEGT. The CDR3 covers 15 residues. V was pared by 3 bases and J by 4 bases, with 6 bases of the junction left unmatched. The CDR3 spells CASSDSGGSHYEQYF. CDR3 coding DNA: TGTGCCAGCAGTGATAGCGGGGGGTCACATTACGAGCAGTACTTC.

The chain has TRBV5-1 and TRBJ1-3; TRBD1 might be the D (6 bases). CDR1 is SGHRS, CDR2 YFSETQ, per germline. Trimming took off 2 bases at V and 0 bases at J, with 18 bases between the two ends. The CDR3 has 18 residues. Here the CDR3 reads CASSFIPTGTSSGNTIYF. The DNA for the CDR3 is TGCGCCAGCAGCTTCATCCCCACAGGGACGAGCTCTGGAAACACCATATATTTT.

The chain uses TRBV18 and TRBJ1-2; no firm D call. The CDR3 sequence is 13 residues long. Germline V gene lookup returns CDR1 KGHSH and CDR2 LQKENI. The V gene lost 3 bases and the J gene lost 3 bases, with 8 bases spanning the gap. This CDR3 is CASSPDEDYGYTF. The CDR3 DNA sequence: TGTGCCAGCTCACCTGACGAGGACTATGGCTACACCTTC. The full variable domain, with the rest looked up from reference TRBV18 and TRBJ1-2, is NAGVMQNPRHLVRRRGQEARLRCSPMKGHSHVYWYRQLPEEGLKFMVYLQKENIIDESGMPKERFSAEFPKEGPSILRIQQVVRGDSAAYFCASSPDEDYGYTFGSGTRLTVV.

The table lists this clone with a count of one. This chain uses TRBV10-2 with TRBJ2-2, with TRBD2 matching 10 bases. This CDR3 is built from 16 residues. Germline assignment: CDR1 WSHSY and CDR2 SAAADI. The V segment lost 8 bases and the J segment 0 bases; nucleotides outside the gene matches: 6. Here the CDR3 DNA reads TGCGCCAGCCGCCTAGCGGGGGCATCGAACACCGGGGAGCTGTTTTTT. Amino acid sequence: CASRLAGASNTGELFF.

J is TRBJ2-7 and V is TRBV4-1; 11 bases line up with TRBD2. After removal of 0 bases from V and 6 bases from J, the junction contained 1 base not matched to a gene. This CDR3 is built from 14 residues. From germline, CDR1 is MGHRA and CDR2 YSYEKL. The CDR3 sequence is CASSQELAGAEQYF. CDR3 sequence (DNA): TGCGCCAGCAGCCAAGAACTAGCGGGGGCCGAGCAGTACTTC.

The V gene is TRBV9, the J gene TRBJ1-5; 8 nucleotides line up with TRBD1. Germline V lookup: CDR1 SGDLS, CDR2 YYNGEE. After removal of 0 bases from V and 6 bases from J, the junction contained 5 bases not matched to a gene. This CDR3 comprises 15 residues. The CDR3 spells CASSVAAGGGQPQHF. CDR3 bases: TGTGCCAGCAGCGTAGCGGCAGGGGGCGGTCAGCCCCAGCATTTT.

A few counts support this clone. The germline gene is not matched at one end of the junction; a read error may be the cause. This sequence joins TRBV6-6 and TRBJ1-1, with 8 positions matching TRBD1. This CDR3 is 14 amino acids long. The germline V gene encodes CDR1 MNHNY and CDR2 SVGAGI (reference sequence). CDR3 sequence: CASSDSGGNTEAFF. CDR3 in DNA: TGTGCCAGCAGTGACTCAGGGGGCAACACTGAAGCTTTCTTT.

The rearrangement joins TRBV5-6 to TRBJ1-5; 7 positions match TRBD1. Germline loops: CDR1 SGHDT, CDR2 YYEEEE. Trimming at V came to 4 bases and at J to 0 bases, leaving 7 bases not matched to a gene. The CDR3 is 16 residues long. The CDR3 nucleotides read TGTGCCAGCAGCACGCAGGGGGTGTATAGCAATCAGCCCCAGCATTTT. Protein: CASSTQGVYSNQPQHF.

The CDR3, as DNA: TGTGCCAGCAGTTCTCTGACAGGGCCCACCGGGGAGCTGTTTTTT. Its protein is CASSSLTGPTGELFF. This chain uses TRBV27 with TRBJ2-2, with 7 positions matching TRBD1. J was trimmed by 4 bases and V by 4 bases; bases with no gene match: 6. The germline V gene encodes CDR1 MNHEY and CDR2 SMNVEV (reference sequence). The CDR3 spans 15 residues.

The chain couples TRBV25-1 to TRBJ2-7, with D uncertain. The CDR3 length is 14 residues. V shed 3 bases and J shed 0 bases, with 9 bases lying between them. Germline V gene data show CDR1 as MGHDK and CDR2 as SYGVNS. The CDR3 here is CASSERRISYEQYF. The DNA for the CDR3 is TGTGCCAGCAGTGAGCGCCGCATCTCCTACGAGCAGTACTTC.

The V and J genes are TRBV14 and TRBJ1-1; D not resolved. The CDR3 spans 18 residues. V was clipped by 0 bases and J by 1 base, with 18 bases between them. Germline lookup yields CDR1 SGHDN and CDR2 FVKESK. CDR3 DNA: TGTGCCAGCAGCCAAGATGATATATTACGACGGGGGAACACTGAAGCTTTCTTT. Amino acids: CASSQDDILRRGNTEAFF.

The chain links TRBV6-1 to TRBJ1-2; 7 bases align to TRBD1. Germline trimming cut 3 bases from V and 3 bases from J; bases unmatched to any gene: 4. The CDR3 consists of 14 residues. CDR1 MNHNS and CDR2 SASEGT come from the germline V gene. CDR3 nucleotides: TGTGCCAGCAGTGAGTATGGGACAGACTATGGCTACACCTTC. This encodes CASSEYGTDYGYTF.

The V call is TRBV27, the J call TRBJ2-7, with 9 bases identical to TRBD1. V shed 7 bases, J shed 0 bases, and the junction held 16 bases outside the gene matches. Germline-derived CDR1 and CDR2 are MNHEY and SMNVEV (reference sequence). The CDR3 covers 18 residues. CDR3 nucleotide sequence: TGTGCCAGCATCCTCCGGGACAGGGAACCCCCAAGCTCCTACGAGCAGTACTTC. It encodes CASILRDREPPSSYEQYF.

The chain uses TRBV2 and TRBJ2-5, with D perhaps TRBD2 (7 bases). The length of the CDR3 is 15 residues. Germline CDR1 and CDR2: SNHLY and FYNNEI. The ends were cut back, 7 bases at V and 3 bases at J, with 18 bases in the middle. CDR3 in amino acids: CASTKGGGAEETQYF. The CDR3 coding sequence is TGTGCCAGCACCAAGGGAGGGGGGGCTGAAGAGACCCAGTACTTC.

The chain employs TRBV29-1 and TRBJ2-5, with 11 bases aligning to TRBD1. The germline V gene encodes CDR1 SQVTM and CDR2 ANQGSEA. V was clipped by 2 bases and J by 4 bases; unmatched bases: 3. The CDR3 length is 14 residues. CDR3 region: CSVEFGTGGETQYF. The CDR3, as DNA: TGCAGCGTTGAATTTGGGACAGGGGGAGAGACCCAGTACTTC.

The chain carries TRBV6-6 and TRBJ1-1; maybe TRBD1 (5 bases). V was pared by 6 bases and J by 5 bases, with 16 bases between. In germline, CDR1 is MNHNY, CDR2 SVGAGI (reference sequence). The CDR3 loop spans 14 amino acids. The CDR3 region has the DNA TGTGCCAGCAGAGATACGGGGGTGGGTACTGAAGCTTTCTTT. Its protein product is CASRDTGVGTEAFF.

The CDR3 loop is CASSLGQGKETQYF. Written as DNA, the CDR3 is TGTGCCAGCAGCTTGGGGCAGGGAAAAGAGACCCAGTACTTC. The chain uses TRBV5-4 and TRBJ2-5; perhaps TRBD1 as D (5 bases). CDR3 length: 14 residues. The germline V and J ends were trimmed by 0 bases and 3 bases, with 9 bases remaining between them. CDR1 SGHNT and CDR2 YYREEE come from the germline V gene (reference sequence).

The J gene is TRBJ1-4, the V gene TRBV5-1, with 11 nucleotides matching TRBD1. This CDR3 region has 16 residues. V shed 0 bases, J shed 6 bases, and the junction held 4 bases outside the gene matches. Germline loops: CDR1 SGHRS, CDR2 YFSETQ. The CDR3 region has the DNA TGCGCCAGCAGCTTGGAAGGGACAGGGGGGGATGAAAAACTGTTTTTT. Translation: CASSLEGTGGDEKLFF.